A selection of T cell receptor beta chains follows, all from one sample in a study of shared clonotypes between healthy human individuals. Here immunoSEQ multiplex PCR was the method, and the copy in TCRdb shows in-frame clones only, minus some. This sample has around 2,100,000 clones, with approximately 94% found just once. Sequenced sample: naive CD8+ T cells sorted from blood. These receptors all come from a young man in good health. Both conserved end residues are part of each CDR3. Each record gives: CDR3 protein, CDR3 DNA, J gene, D gene, clone size, V gene. A D gene is named only where the DNA matches it firmly. Part of the rows lack a size; the others show once, few, many or a class for expanded clones.

cdr3_aa: CASSLSMAGEQYF
cdr3_nt: TGTGCCAGCAGCCTCTCAATGGCCGGTGAGCAGTACTTC
j_call: TRBJ2-7
d_call: .
clone_size: once
v_call: TRBV27

cdr3_aa: CASSSRTSGIEETQYF
cdr3_nt: TGTGCCAGTAGTTCTAGGACTAGCGGGATCGAAGAGACCCAGTACTTC
j_call: TRBJ2-5
d_call: TRBD2
clone_size: .
v_call: TRBV19

cdr3_aa: CASSQRDGVGEQYF
cdr3_nt: TGCGCCAGCAGCCAACGGGACGGGGTAGGCGAGCAGTACTTC
j_call: TRBJ2-7
d_call: .
clone_size: .
v_call: TRBV4-1

cdr3_aa: CASSLSLKDYSFKETQYF
cdr3_nt: TGTGCCAGCAGCTTAAGCCTCAAGGACTATTCTTTTAAAGAGACCCAGTACTTC
j_call: TRBJ2-5
d_call: .
clone_size: .
v_call: TRBV11-2

cdr3_aa: CASSNSDADYEAFF
cdr3_nt: TGTGCCAGTAGTAATTCGGACGCCGACTATGAAGCTTTCTTT
j_call: TRBJ1-1
d_call: .
clone_size: few
v_call: TRBV19

cdr3_aa: CASSRGDGEQFF
cdr3_nt: TGCGCCAGCAGCCGAGGGGACGGTGAGCAGTTCTTC
j_call: TRBJ2-1
d_call: .
clone_size: .
v_call: TRBV4-1

cdr3_aa: CASSLPPEFGDTQYF
cdr3_nt: TGTGCCAGCAGTTTGCCTCCTGAATTTGGAGATACGCAGTATTTT
j_call: TRBJ2-3
d_call: .
clone_size: .
v_call: TRBV27

cdr3_aa: CASSLVGQGETQYF
cdr3_nt: TGTGCCAGCAGCTTAGTCGGACAGGGAGAGACCCAGTACTTC
j_call: TRBJ2-5
d_call: TRBD1
clone_size: .
v_call: TRBV7-9

cdr3_aa: CASSERTEPYEQYF
cdr3_nt: TGTGCCAGCAGCGAGAGAACAGAACCCTACGAGCAGTACTTC
j_call: TRBJ2-7
d_call: .
clone_size: .
v_call: TRBV6-1

cdr3_aa: CSVEAPQGANTGELFF
cdr3_nt: TGCAGCGTTGAAGCCCCACAGGGGGCGAACACCGGGGAGCTGTTTTTT
j_call: TRBJ2-2
d_call: TRBD1
clone_size: .
v_call: TRBV29-1

cdr3_aa: CASSYRTSGPYEQYF
cdr3_nt: TGTGCCAGCAGCTATAGGACTAGCGGGCCCTACGAGCAGTACTTC
j_call: TRBJ2-7
d_call: TRBD2
clone_size: .
v_call: TRBV13

cdr3_aa: CASSVESQPAYNEQFF
cdr3_nt: TGTGCCAGCAGCGTAGAAAGCCAGCCCGCCTACAATGAGCAGTTCTTC
j_call: TRBJ2-1
d_call: .
clone_size: .
v_call: TRBV9

cdr3_aa: CASSEVFLLNEAFF
cdr3_nt: TGTGCCAGCAGTGAAGTATTTCTGCTCAATGAAGCTTTCTTT
j_call: TRBJ1-1
d_call: .
clone_size: once
v_call: TRBV6-1

cdr3_aa: CASSLGSSGTEQFF
cdr3_nt: TGTGCCAGCAGCTTAGGGTCTAGCGGGACTGAGCAGTTCTTC
j_call: TRBJ2-1
d_call: TRBD2
clone_size: .
v_call: TRBV7-9

cdr3_aa: CASSLVRLAGGPLNEQFF
cdr3_nt: TGTGCCAGCAGCTTAGTGAGACTAGCGGGAGGGCCTTTGAATGAGCAGTTCTTC
j_call: TRBJ2-1
d_call: TRBD2
clone_size: .
v_call: TRBV7-2

cdr3_aa: CASSVTGGGDLGELFF
cdr3_nt: TGTGCCAGCAGCGTCACTGGCGGGGGCGACCTCGGGGAGCTGTTTTTT
j_call: TRBJ2-2
d_call: .
clone_size: .
v_call: TRBV9

cdr3_aa: CASSASGSYNEQFF
cdr3_nt: TGTGCCAGCAGCGCTAGCGGGAGCTACAATGAGCAGTTCTTC
j_call: TRBJ2-1
d_call: TRBD2
clone_size: .
v_call: TRBV11-2

cdr3_aa: CASSLSGGTYEQYF
cdr3_nt: TGTGCCAGCAGCTTAAGCGGGGGTACCTACGAGCAGTACTTC
j_call: TRBJ2-7
d_call: TRBD2
clone_size: .
v_call: TRBV7-6

cdr3_aa: CASSQYGFEAFF
cdr3_nt: TGCGCCAGCAGCCAATATGGATTTGAAGCTTTCTTT
j_call: TRBJ1-1
d_call: .
clone_size: .
v_call: TRBV4-3

cdr3_aa: CASSIEVSGTGELFF
cdr3_nt: TGTGCCAGTAGTATAGAAGTTTCGGGTACCGGGGAGCTGTTTTTT
j_call: TRBJ2-2
d_call: .
clone_size: .
v_call: TRBV19

cdr3_aa: CASSEVGGSNQPQHF
cdr3_nt: TGTGCCAGCAGTGAGGTGGGGGGGAGCAATCAGCCCCAGCATTTT
j_call: TRBJ1-5
d_call: .
clone_size: .
v_call: TRBV6-1

cdr3_aa: CASSLSGWNTEAFF
cdr3_nt: TGTGCCAGCAGCTTATCAGGATGGAACACTGAAGCTTTCTTT
j_call: TRBJ1-1
d_call: .
clone_size: .
v_call: TRBV11-1

cdr3_aa: CASSPGQFSGNTIYF
cdr3_nt: TGTGCCAGCAGCCCGGGACAGTTCTCTGGAAACACCATATATTTT
j_call: TRBJ1-3
d_call: TRBD1
clone_size: .
v_call: TRBV7-2

cdr3_aa: CASSFSSGGYEQYF
cdr3_nt: TGTGCCAGCAGCTTTTCTTCAGGGGGCTACGAGCAGTACTTC
j_call: TRBJ2-7
d_call: TRBD1
clone_size: .
v_call: TRBV5-5

cdr3_aa: CASSFDSHEQYF
cdr3_nt: TGTGCCAGCAGCTTTGACTCCCACGAGCAGTACTTC
j_call: TRBJ2-7
d_call: .
clone_size: .
v_call: TRBV7-9

cdr3_aa: CASSLLGFNQPQHF
cdr3_nt: TGTGCCAGCAGTCTACTTGGGTTCAATCAGCCCCAGCATTTT
j_call: TRBJ1-5
d_call: .
clone_size: .
v_call: TRBV27

cdr3_aa: CASSLTRTSAAYEQYF
cdr3_nt: TGCGCCAGCAGCCTCACCAGGACTAGCGCCGCCTACGAGCAGTACTTC
j_call: TRBJ2-7
d_call: TRBD2
clone_size: .
v_call: TRBV5-1

cdr3_aa: CASSSREGADQPQHF
cdr3_nt: TGTGCCAGCAGCTCAAGGGAAGGGGCAGACCAGCCCCAGCATTTT
j_call: TRBJ1-5
d_call: .
clone_size: .
v_call: TRBV7-6

cdr3_aa: CSVEGGTGVSYEQYF
cdr3_nt: TGCAGCGTTGAAGGGGGGACAGGGGTCTCCTACGAGCAGTACTTC
j_call: TRBJ2-7
d_call: TRBD1
clone_size: once
v_call: TRBV29-1

cdr3_aa: CASQGVNYGYTF
cdr3_nt: TGTGCCAGTCAAGGGGTCAACTATGGCTACACCTTC
j_call: TRBJ1-2
d_call: .
clone_size: .
v_call: TRBV5-6

cdr3_aa: CASSDRLAGFYEQYF
cdr3_nt: TGTGCCAGCAGTGATCGACTAGCGGGGTTCTACGAGCAGTACTTC
j_call: TRBJ2-7
d_call: TRBD2
clone_size: .
v_call: TRBV25-1

cdr3_aa: CASSPGLMGYEQFF
cdr3_nt: TGTGCCAGCAGCCCGGGACTAATGGGCTACGAGCAGTTCTTC
j_call: TRBJ2-1
d_call: TRBD2
clone_size: .
v_call: TRBV7-2

cdr3_aa: CASSTWTGDGEQYF
cdr3_nt: TGTGCCAGTAGTACTTGGACAGGGGACGGGGAGCAGTACTTC
j_call: TRBJ2-7
d_call: TRBD1
clone_size: .
v_call: TRBV19

cdr3_aa: CASSLFFYGYTF
cdr3_nt: TGTGCCAGCAGCTTATTTTTCTATGGCTACACCTTC
j_call: TRBJ1-2
d_call: .
clone_size: .
v_call: TRBV7-2

cdr3_aa: CASSQESGGLYEQYF
cdr3_nt: TGCGCCAGCAGCCAAGAGTCAGGGGGCTTGTACGAGCAGTACTTC
j_call: TRBJ2-7
d_call: TRBD1
clone_size: .
v_call: TRBV4-1

cdr3_aa: CASSFTGSQPQHF
cdr3_nt: TGTGCCAGCAGTTTCACAGGGAGTCAGCCCCAGCATTTT
j_call: TRBJ1-5
d_call: .
clone_size: .
v_call: TRBV6-5

cdr3_aa: CASSQVTGGSNQPQHF
cdr3_nt: TGCGCCAGCAGCCAAGTCACAGGGGGGAGCAATCAGCCCCAGCATTTT
j_call: TRBJ1-5
d_call: TRBD1
clone_size: .
v_call: TRBV4-1

cdr3_aa: CASSIPPRQAETEAFF
cdr3_nt: TGTGCCAGTAGTATTCCCCCTAGGCAGGCTGAAACTGAAGCTTTCTTT
j_call: TRBJ1-1
d_call: .
clone_size: .
v_call: TRBV19

cdr3_aa: CASSLTRGEQDTQYF
cdr3_nt: TGTGCCAGCAGCTTAACGCGGGGGGAACAAGATACGCAGTATTTT
j_call: TRBJ2-3
d_call: TRBD2
clone_size: .
v_call: TRBV7-8

cdr3_aa: CAWRDNGETQYF
cdr3_nt: TGTGCCTGGAGAGACAACGGAGAGACCCAGTACTTC
j_call: TRBJ2-5
d_call: .
clone_size: once
v_call: TRBV30

cdr3_aa: CASSQDAEIEQFF
cdr3_nt: TGCGCCAGCAGCCAAGATGCTGAGATTGAGCAGTTCTTC
j_call: TRBJ2-1
d_call: .
clone_size: .
v_call: TRBV4-1

cdr3_aa: CASSSTRDEQFF
cdr3_nt: TGTGCCAGCAGCTCAACAAGGGATGAGCAGTTCTTC
j_call: TRBJ2-1
d_call: .
clone_size: .
v_call: TRBV13

cdr3_aa: CAWSDQGEQYF
cdr3_nt: TGTGCCTGGAGTGATCAGGGGGAGCAGTACTTC
j_call: TRBJ2-7
d_call: .
clone_size: .
v_call: TRBV30

cdr3_aa: CASSTGGITEAFF
cdr3_nt: TGTGCCAGCAGTACAGGGGGAATAACTGAAGCTTTCTTT
j_call: TRBJ1-1
d_call: TRBD1
clone_size: .
v_call: TRBV14

cdr3_aa: CASSFGAGDTYEQYF
cdr3_nt: TGTGCCAGCAGCTTTGGGGCAGGGGACACCTACGAGCAGTACTTC
j_call: TRBJ2-7
d_call: .
clone_size: .
v_call: TRBV11-2

cdr3_aa: CASSPNYSGRISGELFF
cdr3_nt: TGCGCCAGCAGCCCAAATTATAGCGGGAGAATCTCCGGGGAGCTGTTTTTT
j_call: TRBJ2-2
d_call: TRBD2
clone_size: once
v_call: TRBV4-3

cdr3_aa: CASLPRSPSKKLFF
cdr3_nt: TGTGCCTCTCTTCCACGTTCGCCATCTAAAAAACTGTTTTTT
j_call: TRBJ1-4
d_call: .
clone_size: .
v_call: TRBV2

cdr3_aa: CASSEGGRGTEAFF
cdr3_nt: TGCGCCAGCAGTGAAGGGGGGCGCGGGACTGAAGCTTTCTTT
j_call: TRBJ1-1
d_call: .
clone_size: .
v_call: TRBV10-1

cdr3_aa: CASSPGTVQYEQYF
cdr3_nt: TGTGCCAGCAGTCCCGGGACCGTACAGTACGAGCAGTACTTC
j_call: TRBJ2-7
d_call: .
clone_size: .
v_call: TRBV27

cdr3_aa: CASSEESIRGYGYTF
cdr3_nt: TGTGCCAGCAGTGAAGAATCGATTCGGGGCTATGGCTACACCTTC
j_call: TRBJ1-2
d_call: .
clone_size: .
v_call: TRBV2

cdr3_aa: CASSSITDTQYF
cdr3_nt: TGTGCCAGCAGCTCCATCACAGATACGCAGTATTTT
j_call: TRBJ2-3
d_call: .
clone_size: .
v_call: TRBV9

cdr3_aa: CASSLEGTYEQYF
cdr3_nt: TGTGCCAGCAGCTTGGAGGGAACCTACGAGCAGTACTTC
j_call: TRBJ2-7
d_call: .
clone_size: .
v_call: TRBV5-6

cdr3_aa: CASKRDSSPYEQYF
cdr3_nt: TGTGCCAGCAAACGGGACAGCTCTCCCTACGAGCAGTACTTC
j_call: TRBJ2-7
d_call: TRBD1
clone_size: .
v_call: TRBV7-9